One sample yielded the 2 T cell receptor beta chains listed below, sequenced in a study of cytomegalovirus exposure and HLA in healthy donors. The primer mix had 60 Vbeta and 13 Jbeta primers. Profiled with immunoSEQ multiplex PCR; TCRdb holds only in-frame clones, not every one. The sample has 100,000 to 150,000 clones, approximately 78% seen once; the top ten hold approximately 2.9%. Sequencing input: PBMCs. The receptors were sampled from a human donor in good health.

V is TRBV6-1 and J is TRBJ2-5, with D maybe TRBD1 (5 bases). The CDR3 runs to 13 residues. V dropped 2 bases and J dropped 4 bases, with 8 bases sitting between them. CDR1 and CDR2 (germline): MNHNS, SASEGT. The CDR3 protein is CASSESRAETQYF. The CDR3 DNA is TGTGCCAGCAGTGAAAGCAGGGCAGAGACCCAGTACTTC.

Here the CDR3 reads CASTGPNTGELFF. The CDR3 DNA reads TGTGCCAGCACAGGTCCGAACACCGGGGAGCTGTTTTTT. The V and J genes are TRBV28 and TRBJ2-2; D is undetermined. In germline, CDR1 is MDHEN, CDR2 SYDVKM. This CDR3 region has 13 residues. The V and J ends lost 7 bases and 0 bases respectively, with 6 bases between them.